This T cell receptor beta chain was profiled in a study of shared clonotypes between healthy human individuals. Generated by immunoSEQ multiplex PCR, the TCRdb table keeps only in-frame clones and is missing some. Here the sample spans approximately 2.3 million clones, roughly 93% being singletons. This CDR3 is 13 amino acids long. Looked up from germline, CDR1 is MDHEN and CDR2 is SYDVKM. V lost 5 bases, J lost 1 base, and 8 bases lay in between. This clonotype was obtained from a man younger than 35 in good health. Some clones in this sample may be carry-over from other donors' samples. The chain carries TRBV28 and TRBJ1-2, with D unresolved. The sample consisted of naive CD4+ T cells from PBMCs. The subset is: CD45RA+ positively selected. Here the CDR3 reads CASSGPFNYGYTF. CDR3 bases: TGTGCCAGCAGTGGTCCCTTTAACTATGGCTACACCTTC.